This T cell receptor beta chain was recorded in a study of molecular identifiers for immune sequencing clone quantification. The wider study: Within a replicate experiment, RNA obtained from either roughly 20,000 or 100,000 naive CD8 cells was divided into five aliquots, and four of those aliquots were then sequenced.

Sorting defined naive CD8 T cells as CD8+CD4-CCR7+CD45RA+. TCRdb used MiXCR to reprocess the PCR reads, holding one entry per CDR3 protein. Of around 460,000 distinct CDR3 sequences in the sample, about 26% were seen once. The CDR3 runs to 17 residues. Trimming left V 0 bases short and J 4 bases short, with 16 bases between. Germline assignment: CDR1 SGDLS and CDR2 YYNGEE. Sequencing input: naive CD8+ T cells from blood, with Jurkat cell RNA spiked in. The subset denotes: FACS-sorted CD8+CD4-CCR7+CD45RA+ naive T cells. The origin of this receptor is a human donor in good health. Some libraries in this study had Jurkat cell RNA spiked in. This rearrangement joins TRBV9 to TRBJ2-2; D remains unclear. CDR3 residues: CASSVEGYPRSTGELFF. The DNA of the CDR3 is TGTGCCAGCAGCGTAGAAGGCTACCCTCGGAGCACCGGGGAGCTGTTTTTT.